What follows are 17 T cell receptor beta chains derived from one specimen sequenced in a study of vaccination effects on CD4 cells after COVID-19. Within the ViraFEST assay, antigen-specific CD4+ T cells underwent expansion with viral peptide pools prior to sequencing. Scientists isolated CD4+ T cells after an approximately 11-day culture period ended. Vaccinated recipients, who were negative for nucleocapsid antibodies, had no history of SARS-CoV-2 infection. No antigen is known for these receptors. The data were produced by immunoSEQ multiplex PCR, yet TCRdb's version contains in-frame clones alone and is incomplete. The sample shows over 30,000 clones, roughly 70% of them seen only once. Sequenced here: CD4+ T cells from PBMCs cultured with SARS-CoV-2 spike peptides, sampled before COVID-19 vaccination. The receptors originated from a human donor who received a COVID-19 vaccine.

This chain uses TRBV9 with TRBJ1-1; no firm D call. Trimming pared 0 bases from V and 1 base from J, leaving 4 bases between. CDR3 length equals 13 residues. Germline CDR1 SGDLS, CDR2 YYNGEE. Here the CDR3 reads CASSVDRNTEAFF. CDR3 nucleotides: TGTGCCAGCAGCGTAGACAGGAACACTGAAGCTTTCTTT.

The V gene is TRBV28, the J gene TRBJ1-2; the D gene is possibly TRBD1 (6 bases). Per germline, CDR1 MDHEN and CDR2 SYDVKM. There are 13 residues in the CDR3. V lost 9 bases, J lost 5 bases, and 16 bases lay in between. The CDR3 nucleotides are TGTGCCAGGCGTCCTACAGGGTGGTATGGCTACACCTTC. Its translation: CARRPTGWYGYTF.

This chain links TRBV5-4 with TRBJ2-2, with 8 bases aligning to TRBD2. V dropped 2 bases and J dropped 5; count of bases not matched to a gene: 2. The length of the CDR3 is 14 residues. Germline-derived CDR1 and CDR2 are SGHNT and YYREEE (reference sequence). CDR3 residues: CASSLGLATGELFF. DNA of the CDR3: TGTGCCAGCAGCTTAGGACTAGCAACCGGGGAGCTGTTTTTT.

The chain joins TRBV7-9 to TRBJ2-7; D unresolved. The length of the CDR3 is 13 residues. V was pared by 3 bases and J by 5 bases, with 11 bases between. CDR1 is SEHNR, CDR2 FQNEAQ, per germline (reference sequence). Written as DNA, the CDR3 is TGTGCCAGCAGCTTTGGAGTTCGGGACGAGCAGTACTTC. It codes for CASSFGVRDEQYF. Looking up the rest from reference TRBV7-9 and TRBJ2-7 gives the full variable domain: DTGVSQNPRHKITKRGQNVTFRCDPISEHNRLYWYRQTLGQGPEFLTYFQNEAQLEKSRLLSDRFSAERPKGSFSTLEIQRTEQGDSAMYLCASSFGVRDEQYFGPGTRLTVT.

The chain has TRBV28 and TRBJ1-2, with unresolved D. Germline assignment: CDR1 MDHEN and CDR2 SYDVKM. CDR3 size: 12 residues. V dropped 7 bases and J dropped 7 bases, with 13 bases sitting between them. CDR3 in amino acids: CASIPLEGGYTF. DNA for the CDR3: TGTGCCAGCATCCCCCTTGAGGGTGGCTACACCTTC.

The chain couples TRBV3-1 (or the pseudogene TRBV3-2) to TRBJ2-3; D is uncertain. The germline V gene has CDR1 LGHDT and CDR2 YNNKEL (reference sequence). Trimming cost V 1 base and J 6 bases, with 8 bases left between them. The CDR3 loop spans 13 amino acids. CDR3 protein: CASSQGGLDTQYF. The CDR3 DNA follows: TGTGCCAGCAGCCAAGGAGGCCTCGATACGCAGTATTTT.

The chain employs TRBV19 and TRBJ1-6; TRBD1 is a possible D gene (6 bases). Germline values: CDR1 LNHDA, CDR2 SQIVND (reference sequence). V dropped 4 bases and J dropped 4 bases, with 17 bases sitting between them. CDR3 size: 17 residues. CDR3 region: CASSTGAIHLYNSPLHF. The CDR3 region has the DNA TGTGCCAGTAGTACAGGGGCCATCCATCTTTATAATTCACCCCTCCACTTT.

The chain couples TRBV5-1 to TRBJ2-7, with 9 nucleotides matching TRBD1. The CDR3 runs 15 residues. V trimming: 4 bases; J trimming: 6 bases; junction bases outside the gene matches: 11. In germline, CDR1 is SGHRS, CDR2 YFSETQ. CDR3 sequence reads: CASSGSGQGSREQYF. DNA for the CDR3: TGCGCCAGCAGCGGGTCGGGACAGGGTTCCCGCGAGCAGTACTTC.

The chain combines TRBV5-4 with TRBJ2-1; D possibly corresponds to TRBD2 (5 bases). The CDR3 has 15 amino acids. Germline CDR1 reads SGHNT; CDR2 reads YYREEE (reference sequence). The V end lost 1 base, the J end lost 8 bases, and 16 bases lay between the germline ends. CDR3 DNA: TGTGCCAGCAGCTTGATCCTGGGAGTCGGGGATGAGCAGTTCTTC. Its protein product is CASSLILGVGDEQFF.

The chain couples TRBV6-5 to TRBJ2-2; the match to TRBD2 covers 7 bases. The CDR3 has 15 residues. Germline V gene sequence: CDR1 MNHEY, CDR2 SVGAGI. The V gene end was trimmed by 6 bases and the J gene end by 3 bases; junction bases not matched to a gene: 7. CDR3 sequence: CASSKVLAYTGELFF. CDR3 nucleotides: TGTGCCAGCAGCAAAGTACTAGCGTACACCGGGGAGCTGTTTTTT.

The V gene is TRBV7-2, the J gene TRBJ2-7; perhaps TRBD1 as D (8 bases). Deletions cut 5 bases from V and 3 bases from J, with 17 bases between. Germline lookup yields CDR1 SGHTA and CDR2 FQGNSA. The CDR3 covers 15 residues. CDR3 sequence: CASSPWTGRVYEQYF. CDR3 nucleotides: TGTGCCAGCAGCCCCTGGACAGGGAGGGTCTACGAGCAGTACTTC.

The genes are TRBV2 and TRBJ2-7; no reliable D call. From germline, CDR1 is SNHLY and CDR2 FYNNEI. CDR3 size: 11 residues. V gave up 5 bases and J gave up 7 bases, with 9 bases separating them. CDR3 residues: CASSLIWEQYF. Here the CDR3 DNA reads TGTGCCAGCAGTTTGATATGGGAGCAGTACTTC.

The rearrangement links TRBV6-5 to TRBJ1-5; D not resolved. V was clipped by 6 bases and J by 3 bases, with 12 bases between them. CDR3 length: 14 residues. The germline gives CDR1 MNHEY, CDR2 SVGAGI. The CDR3 sequence is CASSQRWYNQPQHF. CDR3 DNA sequence: TGTGCCAGCAGCCAACGGTGGTACAATCAGCCCCAGCATTTT.

The chain uses TRBV5-1 and TRBJ2-5; possibly TRBD2 for D (7 bases). The CDR3 is 15 amino acids. The V end was cut by 6 bases, the J end by 2 bases, with 17 bases between. Per the germline V gene, CDR1 is SGHRS and CDR2 is YFSETQ. The CDR3 nucleotides are TGCGCCAGCACCCCCCGGGGGGCCGGACAAGAGACCCAGTACTTC. This translates into CASTPRGAGQETQYF.

V usage is TRBV7-2 and J usage is TRBJ1-2; 10 bases are shared with TRBD1. V shed 5 bases and J 5 bases; nucleotides not matched to a gene: 5. CDR3 size: 14 residues. Germline V gives CDR1 SGHTA, CDR2 FQGNSA. The CDR3 spells CASSETGGRYGYTF. The CDR3 DNA follows: TGTGCCAGCAGCGAGACAGGGGGCAGATATGGCTACACCTTC. Based on the CDR3 plus reference TRBV7-2 and TRBJ1-2, the full variable domain is GAGVSQSPSNKVTEKGKDVELRCDPISGHTALYWYRQSLGQGLEFLIYFQGNSAPDKSGLPSDRFSAERTGGSVSTLTIQRTQQEDSAVYLCASSETGGRYGYTFGSGTRLTVV.

This clone was detected once. The chain employs TRBV6-1 and TRBJ1-3, with unresolved D. Germline assignment: CDR1 MNHNS and CDR2 SASEGT. The V gene lost 1 base and the J gene lost 0 bases, with 7 bases spanning the gap. The CDR3 covers 15 residues. DNA for the CDR3: TGTGCCAGCAGTGAAGTAGGGTACTCTGGAAACACCATATATTTT. The encoded protein is CASSEVGYSGNTIYF.

This chain uses TRBV9 with TRBJ2-3, with unresolved D. This CDR3 has 15 amino acids. The germline CDR1 and CDR2 sequences are SGDLS and YYNGEE. Trimming removed 0 bases at V and 5 bases at J, with 13 bases between. The DNA for the CDR3 is TGTGCCAGCAGCGTAGGTGGTGGCTCCCTAGATACGCAGTATTTT. Its translation is CASSVGGGSLDTQYF. Complete variable domain (other parts from reference TRBV9 and TRBJ2-3): DSGVTQTPKHLITATGQRVTLRCSPRSGDLSVYWYQQSLDQGLQFLIQYYNGEERAKGNILERFSAQQFPDLHSELNLSSLELGDSALYFCASSVGGGSLDTQYFGPGTRLTVL.